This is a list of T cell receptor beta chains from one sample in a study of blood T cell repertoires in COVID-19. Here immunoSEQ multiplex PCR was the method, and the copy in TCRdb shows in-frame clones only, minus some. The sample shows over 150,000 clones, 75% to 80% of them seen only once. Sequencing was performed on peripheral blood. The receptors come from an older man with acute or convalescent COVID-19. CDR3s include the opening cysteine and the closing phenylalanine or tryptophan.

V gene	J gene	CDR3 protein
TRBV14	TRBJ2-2	CASSPGGANTGELFF
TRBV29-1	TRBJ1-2	CSLRQGESGYTF
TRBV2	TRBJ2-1	CASSEIGRGKKENEQFF
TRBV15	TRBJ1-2	CATSRAQGIRPHGYTF
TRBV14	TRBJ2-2	CASSRDRVTGELFF
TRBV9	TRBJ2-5	CASSAGQAAETQYF
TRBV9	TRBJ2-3	CASSVASSLSRDTQYF
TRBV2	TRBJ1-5	CASSDDRGDQPQHF
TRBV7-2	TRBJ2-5	CASSQTGGTQYF
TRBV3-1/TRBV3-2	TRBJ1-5	CASSLSSSPQPQHF
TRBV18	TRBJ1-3	CASSPSGQGSGNTIYF
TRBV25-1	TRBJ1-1	CASSESAGDGAEAFF
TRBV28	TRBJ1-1	CASSSQGRWETEAFF
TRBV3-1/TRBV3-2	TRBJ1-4	CASSRGQGVEKLFF
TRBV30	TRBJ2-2	CAWSAQSTGELFF
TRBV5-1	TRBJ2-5	CASSFFGQGGEETQYF
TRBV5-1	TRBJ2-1	CASSFLAAVNEQFF
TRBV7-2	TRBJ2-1	CASSQDLSSYNEQFF
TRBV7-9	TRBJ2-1	CASSSLAGGEQFF
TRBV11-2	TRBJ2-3	CASSLEGRGGTDTQYF
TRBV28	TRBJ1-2	CASRPAGEDGYTF
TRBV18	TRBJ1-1	CASSARAGNTEAFF
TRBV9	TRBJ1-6	CASSAQGVGSPLHF
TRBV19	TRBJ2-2	CASSVQGNTGELFF
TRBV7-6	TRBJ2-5	CASSAGLAGGPRETQYF
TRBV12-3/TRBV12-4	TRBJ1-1	CASTPIRGTEAFF
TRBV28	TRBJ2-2	CASSPDLRGELFF
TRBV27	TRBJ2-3	CASSLHKLSRDKTSTDTQYF
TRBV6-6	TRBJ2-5	CASIPSPIRRETQYF
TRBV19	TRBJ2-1	CASTLRQDRYNEQFF
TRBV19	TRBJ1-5	CASRGGAAGNQPQHF
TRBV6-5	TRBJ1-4	CASTSGQGNEKLFF
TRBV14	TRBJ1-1	CASSQDFLSEAFF
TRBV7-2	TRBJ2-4	CASSPRGVGANIQYF
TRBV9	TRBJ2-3	CASSVVASGGGTQYF
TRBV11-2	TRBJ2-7	CASSLVGGTSGASYEQYF
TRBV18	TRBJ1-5	CASSGTGGQTGSNNQPQHF
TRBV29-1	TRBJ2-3	CSVITGLAADTQYF
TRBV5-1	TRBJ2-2	CASSNRQNTGELFF
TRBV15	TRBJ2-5	CATSRQGQETQYF
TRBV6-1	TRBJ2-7	CASSEAQIPRYEQYF
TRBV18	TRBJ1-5	CASSRITPGQGNQPQHF
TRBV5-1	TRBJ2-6	CASSLAGTGPSGANVLTF
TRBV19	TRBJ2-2	CASISTGGRDTGELFF
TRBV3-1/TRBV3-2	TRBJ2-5	CASSPGQETQYF
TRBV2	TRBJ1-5	CASRMDRVQPQHF
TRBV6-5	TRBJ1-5	CASSPGTVNNQPQHF
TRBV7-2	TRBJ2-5	CASSLGFGGQETQYF
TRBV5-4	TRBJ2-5	CASSPQLGETQYF
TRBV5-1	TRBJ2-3	CASSGGSGGNTDTQYF
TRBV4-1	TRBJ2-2	CASSQRTAPNTGELFF
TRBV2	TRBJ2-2	CASSEIRDTGELFF
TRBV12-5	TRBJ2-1	CASGSPEWTGGWESSYNEQFF
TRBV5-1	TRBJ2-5	CASSLNRGSEETQYF